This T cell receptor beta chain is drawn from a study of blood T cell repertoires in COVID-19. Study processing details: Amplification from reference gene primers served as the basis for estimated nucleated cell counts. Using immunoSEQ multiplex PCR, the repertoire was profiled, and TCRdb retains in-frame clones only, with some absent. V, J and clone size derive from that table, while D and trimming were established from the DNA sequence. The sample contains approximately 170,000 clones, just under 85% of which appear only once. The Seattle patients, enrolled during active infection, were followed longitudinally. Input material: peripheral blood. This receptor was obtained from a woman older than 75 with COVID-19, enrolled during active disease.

CDR3 sequence reads: CASSFRSRHEQYF. The CDR3 DNA sequence: TGTGCCAGCAGCTTTAGAAGTAGACATGAGCAGTACTTC. The chain employs TRBV5-4 and TRBJ2-7; D remains ambiguous. The CDR3 has 13 amino acids. With 2 bases removed from V and 7 bases from J, the gap between germline ends came to 13 bases. Germline CDR1 SGHNT, CDR2 YYREEE (reference sequence).